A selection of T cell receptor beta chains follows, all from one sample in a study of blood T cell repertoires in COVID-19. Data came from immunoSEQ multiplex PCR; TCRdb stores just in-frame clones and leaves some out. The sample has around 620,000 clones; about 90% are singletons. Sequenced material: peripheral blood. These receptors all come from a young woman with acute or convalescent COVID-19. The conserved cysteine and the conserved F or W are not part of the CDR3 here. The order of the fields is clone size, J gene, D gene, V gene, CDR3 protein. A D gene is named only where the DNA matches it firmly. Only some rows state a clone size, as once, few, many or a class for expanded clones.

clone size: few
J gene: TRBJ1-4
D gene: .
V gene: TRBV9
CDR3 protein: ASSVVGRPGEKLF

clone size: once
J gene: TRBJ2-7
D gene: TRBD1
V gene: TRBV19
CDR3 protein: ASKSQWTGPYEQY

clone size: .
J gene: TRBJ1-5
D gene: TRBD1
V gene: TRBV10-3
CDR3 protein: AISESWTGREQPQH

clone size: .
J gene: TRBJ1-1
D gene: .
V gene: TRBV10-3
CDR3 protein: AISESRDMNTEAF

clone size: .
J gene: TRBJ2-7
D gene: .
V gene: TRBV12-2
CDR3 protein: ASRLGPSGGYYEQY

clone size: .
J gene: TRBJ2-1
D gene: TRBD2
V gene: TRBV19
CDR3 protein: ASRMTSYSANEQF

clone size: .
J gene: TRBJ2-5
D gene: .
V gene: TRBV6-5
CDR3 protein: ASSYSRFGGETQY

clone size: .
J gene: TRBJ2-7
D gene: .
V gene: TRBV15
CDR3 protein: ATSRVGSGGFYEQY

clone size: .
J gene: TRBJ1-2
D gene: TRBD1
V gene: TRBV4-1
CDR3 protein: ASRHLARDRVTYGYT

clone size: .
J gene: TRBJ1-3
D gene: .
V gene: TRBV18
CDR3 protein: ASSPGQGNTIY

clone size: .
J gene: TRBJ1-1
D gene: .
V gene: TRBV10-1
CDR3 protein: ASSEPNSLGTEAF

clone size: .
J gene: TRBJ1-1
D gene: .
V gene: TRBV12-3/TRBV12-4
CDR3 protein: ASSRRTAYEAF

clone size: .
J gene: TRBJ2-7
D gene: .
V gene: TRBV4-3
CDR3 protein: ASSQDLTGPEQY

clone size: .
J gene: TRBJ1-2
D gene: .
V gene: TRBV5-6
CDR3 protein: ASSLGGRGYT

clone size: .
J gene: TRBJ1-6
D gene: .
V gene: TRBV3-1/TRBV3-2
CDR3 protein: ASSQQGQTNSPLH

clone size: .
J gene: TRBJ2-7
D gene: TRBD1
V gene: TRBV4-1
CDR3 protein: ASSRLLGQGVLNEQY

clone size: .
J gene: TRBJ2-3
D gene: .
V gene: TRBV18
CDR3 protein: ASSPRNRLATDTQY

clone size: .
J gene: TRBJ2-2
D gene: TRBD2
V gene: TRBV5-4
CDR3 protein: ASSFAGLAGRGELF

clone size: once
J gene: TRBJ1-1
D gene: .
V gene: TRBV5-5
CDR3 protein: ASSPGMNTEAF

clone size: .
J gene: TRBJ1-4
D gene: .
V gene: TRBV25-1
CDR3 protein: ATGLGDSNEKLF

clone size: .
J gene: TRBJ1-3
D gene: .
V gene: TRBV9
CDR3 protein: ASSVGKGRANTIY

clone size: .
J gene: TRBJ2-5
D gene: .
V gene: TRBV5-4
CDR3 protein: ASSFDSQETQY

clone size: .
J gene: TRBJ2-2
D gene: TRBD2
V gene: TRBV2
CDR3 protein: ASSWDYKGELF

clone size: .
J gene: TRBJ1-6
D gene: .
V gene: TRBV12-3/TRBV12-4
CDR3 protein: ASTTGISPLH

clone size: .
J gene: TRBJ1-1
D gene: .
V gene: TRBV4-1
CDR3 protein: ASSPNGLMNTEAF

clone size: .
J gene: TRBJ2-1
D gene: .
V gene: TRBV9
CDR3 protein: ASSVSWGVSYEQF

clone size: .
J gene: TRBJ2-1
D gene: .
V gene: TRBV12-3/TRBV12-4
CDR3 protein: ASSLSSYNEQF

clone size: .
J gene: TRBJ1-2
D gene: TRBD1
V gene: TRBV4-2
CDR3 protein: ASSLGQGAKGYT

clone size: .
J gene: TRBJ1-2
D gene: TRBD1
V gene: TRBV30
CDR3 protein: AWSQGAPNGYT

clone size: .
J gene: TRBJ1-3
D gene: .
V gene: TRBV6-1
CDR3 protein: ASSEELLTIY

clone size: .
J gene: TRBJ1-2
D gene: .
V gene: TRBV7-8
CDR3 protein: ASSYSSGHYGYT

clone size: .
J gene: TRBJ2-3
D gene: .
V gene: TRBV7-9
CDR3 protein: ASSTTLESDTQY

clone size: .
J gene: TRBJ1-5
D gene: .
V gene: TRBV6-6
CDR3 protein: ASTPEGDSNQPQH

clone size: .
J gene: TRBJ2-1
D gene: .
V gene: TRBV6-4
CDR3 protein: ASSDSRTDEQF

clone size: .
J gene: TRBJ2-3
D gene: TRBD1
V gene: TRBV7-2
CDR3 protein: ASSPGQGPSQY

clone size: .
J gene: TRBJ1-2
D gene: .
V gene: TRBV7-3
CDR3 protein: ASSFGGSYGYT

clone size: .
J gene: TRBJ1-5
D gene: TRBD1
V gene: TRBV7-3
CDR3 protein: ASSDRDRGDQPQH

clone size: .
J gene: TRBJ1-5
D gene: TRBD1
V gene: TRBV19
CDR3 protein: ASTPDRWNQPQH

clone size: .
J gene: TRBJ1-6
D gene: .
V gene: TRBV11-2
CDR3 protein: ASSLWDTAGPNSPLH

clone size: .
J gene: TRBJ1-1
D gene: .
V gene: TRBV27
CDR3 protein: ASSSGLWNTEAF

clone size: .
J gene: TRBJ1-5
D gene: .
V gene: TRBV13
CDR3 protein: ASSHWRSNQPQH

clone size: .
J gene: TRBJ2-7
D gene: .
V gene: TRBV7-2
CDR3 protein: ASSSRGMAVAYEQY

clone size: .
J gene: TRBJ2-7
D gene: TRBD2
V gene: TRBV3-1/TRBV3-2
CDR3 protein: ASSHTSGGSYEQY

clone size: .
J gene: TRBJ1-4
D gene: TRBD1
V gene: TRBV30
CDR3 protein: AWSPIPNRGPNEKLF

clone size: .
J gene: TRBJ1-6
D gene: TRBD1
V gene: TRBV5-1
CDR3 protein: ASSLPTGGTSPLH

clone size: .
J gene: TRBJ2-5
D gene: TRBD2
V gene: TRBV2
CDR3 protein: ASSPTSGLETQY

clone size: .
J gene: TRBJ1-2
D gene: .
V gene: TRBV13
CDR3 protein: ASSPITGKQTRGYT

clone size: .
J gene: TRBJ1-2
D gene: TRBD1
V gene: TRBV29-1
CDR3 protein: SVEVHRGSGYT

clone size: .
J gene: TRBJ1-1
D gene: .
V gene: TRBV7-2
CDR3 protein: ASSLGTGRGRTEAF

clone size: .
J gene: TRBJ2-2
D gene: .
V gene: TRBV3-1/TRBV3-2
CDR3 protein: ASSYNTGELF

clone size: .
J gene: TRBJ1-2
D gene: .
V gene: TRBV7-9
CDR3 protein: ASSHPWHYDGYT

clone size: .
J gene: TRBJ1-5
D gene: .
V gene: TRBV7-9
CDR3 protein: ASSPSDQPQH

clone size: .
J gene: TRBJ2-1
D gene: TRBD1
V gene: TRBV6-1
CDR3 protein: ASSEPGTVYNEQF

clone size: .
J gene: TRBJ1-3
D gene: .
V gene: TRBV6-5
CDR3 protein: ASYSSFSGNTIY

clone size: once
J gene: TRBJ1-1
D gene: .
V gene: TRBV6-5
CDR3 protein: ASSYRHTDTEAF

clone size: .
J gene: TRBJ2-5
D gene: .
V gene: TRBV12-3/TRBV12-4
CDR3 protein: ASSLAASQTQY

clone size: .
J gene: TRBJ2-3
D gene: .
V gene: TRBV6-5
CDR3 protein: ASGSPVSSTQY

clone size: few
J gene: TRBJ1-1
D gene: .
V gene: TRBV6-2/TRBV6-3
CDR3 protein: ASSYGRVEAF

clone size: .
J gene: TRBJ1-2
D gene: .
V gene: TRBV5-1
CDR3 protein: ASSTEFWREDGYT

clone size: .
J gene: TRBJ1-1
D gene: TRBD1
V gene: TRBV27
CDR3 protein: ASSNPTDREKEAF